This paragraph reports one TCR beta chain. Its antigen is undetermined. This record comes from a study of CD8 T cells in ankylosing spondylitis. General observations from the study: Some motif variants had been reported before (in reactive arthritis synovial fluid and blood). What appeared characteristic of ankylosing spondylitis blood was a TCR beta motif of seven to nine highly homologous variants. Reports say disease-linked clones showed up significantly more in matched ankylosing spondylitis synovial fluid.

The CDR3 is 13 amino acids. J lost 8 bases, V lost 6 bases, and 7 bases had no gene match. Germline V gives CDR1 MNHEY, CDR2 SMNVEV (reference sequence). As the method for making TCR beta libraries, quantitative 5'-RACE with molecular barcodes was used. TCRdb re-analysed the 5' RACE reads in MiXCR, keeping a single row per CDR3 protein. This table has fewer than 200,000 distinct CDR3 sequences, around a tenth appearing once. This TCR derives from a female donor with ankylosing spondylitis or in good health (not recorded which). This rearrangement joins TRBV27 to TRBJ2-3, with TRBD1 matching 8 bases. The material sequenced was blood, either unsorted or a sorted T cell fraction (not recorded which). The CDR3 nucleotides read TGTGCCAGCAGAAGACAGGGGTCTGCTACGCAGTATTTT. This encodes CASRRQGSATQYF.